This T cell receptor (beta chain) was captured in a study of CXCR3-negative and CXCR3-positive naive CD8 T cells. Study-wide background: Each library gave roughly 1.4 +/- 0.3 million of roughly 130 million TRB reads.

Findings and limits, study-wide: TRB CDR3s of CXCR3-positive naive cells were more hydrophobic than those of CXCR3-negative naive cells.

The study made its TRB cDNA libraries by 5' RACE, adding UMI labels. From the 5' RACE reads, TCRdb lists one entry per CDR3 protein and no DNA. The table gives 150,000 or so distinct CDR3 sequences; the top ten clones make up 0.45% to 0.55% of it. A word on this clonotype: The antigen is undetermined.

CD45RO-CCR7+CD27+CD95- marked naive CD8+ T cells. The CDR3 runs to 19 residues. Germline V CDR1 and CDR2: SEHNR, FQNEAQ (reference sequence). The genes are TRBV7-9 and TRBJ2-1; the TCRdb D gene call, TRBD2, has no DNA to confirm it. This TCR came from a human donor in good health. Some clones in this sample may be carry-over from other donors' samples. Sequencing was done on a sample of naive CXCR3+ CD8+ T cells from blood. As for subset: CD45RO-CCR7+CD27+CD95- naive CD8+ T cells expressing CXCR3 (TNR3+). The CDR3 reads CASSLGSSGDPLYIDEQFF.